Described below is a single T cell receptor beta chain sequence and its context. Its antigen remains unknown. An even split of each subset's genomic DNA across several immunoSEQ plates was performed. Each PCR replicate from the sorted subsets contained 150 to 250 ng DNA, which is about 31,000 T cell genomes. The method was immunoSEQ multiplex PCR; TCRdb's version includes in-frame clones alone and lacks a portion of them. This sample has 2 million to 2.5 million clones, with approximately 95% found just once. This entry comes from a study of shared clonotypes between healthy human individuals. The study's findings and limits: Against clonotypes common to all four donors, non-shared ones had lower generation probabilities.

Naive CD4+ cells were CD45RA-selected; the remaining cells were memory. CDR3 length equals 11 residues. The V gene's germline CDR1 is GTSNPN and CDR2 SVGIG (reference sequence). V dropped 2 bases and J dropped 6 bases, with 8 bases sitting between them. The TCR was taken from a man aged 18 to 29 in good health. V and J are TRBV30 and TRBJ2-7, with D possibly TRBD1 on 5 matching bases. The sequenced sample consisted of naive CD4+ T cells sorted from blood. Subset noted: CD45RA+ positively selected. The CDR3 nucleotides read TGTGCCTGGAGTCCAGGGCTCGAGCAGTACTTC. This gives the protein CAWSPGLEQYF.